Each of the 5 T cell receptor beta chains below was sequenced from the same sample in a study of blood T cell repertoires in COVID-19. Sequenced by immunoSEQ multiplex PCR; TCRdb stores in-frame clones only, minus some. Of approximately 240,000 clones listed, approximately 83% are singletons. Material: peripheral blood. The receptors were gathered from an older woman with acute or convalescent COVID-19.

This clone was seen more than once but under ten times. J is TRBJ1-3 and V is TRBV5-1, with 10 bases lining up with TRBD1. Trimming cost V 3 bases and J 3 bases; bases outside gene matches: 9. The CDR3 is 17 amino acids. The germline gives CDR1 SGHRS, CDR2 YFSETQ. CDR3 nucleotides: TGCGCCAGCAGCTCAAACCGACAGGGGGCTAGTGGAAACACCATATATTTT. It yields the protein CASSSNRQGASGNTIYF.

The chain links TRBV28 to TRBJ2-1, with 8 positions matching TRBD2. Germline values: CDR1 MDHEN, CDR2 SYDVKM. This CDR3 region has 16 residues. J was trimmed by 6 bases and V by 6 bases; bases with no gene match: 13. CDR3 nucleotides: TGTGCCAGCAGAAAATTACCGGGACTAGGCTCCAATGAGCAGTTCTTC. Residues: CASRKLPGLGSNEQFF.

The chain links TRBV7-9 to TRBJ1-6; 12 nucleotides agree with TRBD1. This CDR3 has 15 residues. After removal of 5 bases from V and 9 bases from J, the junction contained 5 bases not matched to a gene. Germline CDR1 and CDR2: SEHNR and FQNEAQ (reference sequence). CDR3 protein: CASSPGTGGSSPLHF. The CDR3 DNA reads TGTGCCAGCAGCCCCGGGACAGGGGGCTCTTCACCCCTCCACTTT.

The chain couples TRBV5-1 to TRBJ2-3; D is perhaps TRBD1 (6 bases). The CDR3 consists of 15 residues. CDR1 and CDR2 (germline): SGHRS, YFSETQ. Trimming shortened V by 5 bases and J by 1 base, and 14 bases separated the two germline ends. CDR3 amino acids: CASSPPGAGTDTQYF. The CDR3 region has the DNA TGCGCCAGCAGTCCACCAGGGGCAGGCACAGATACGCAGTATTTT.

This clone occurred a few times. The V gene is TRBV25-1, the J gene TRBJ2-7; D unclear. Germline lookup yields CDR1 MGHDK and CDR2 SYGVNS. Trimming removed 2 bases at V and 0 bases at J, with 11 bases between. The CDR3 runs to 15 residues. The CDR3 coding sequence is TGTGCCAGCAGTGAAGGCGGTCAGATCTCCTACGAGCAGTACTTC. Protein product: CASSEGGQISYEQYF.